This record looks at one T cell receptor (beta chain) sequence and its context. The record originates from a study of blood T cell repertoires in COVID-19. Study-wide context: The analysed material was cDNA or gDNA that came from T cells, B-cell-depleted T cells, or PBMCs.

Some clones are missing from TCRdb's copy, which holds only in-frame ones; the method was immunoSEQ multiplex PCR. The sample carries roughly 280,000 clones, more than 75% recorded once. Germline V gene lookup returns CDR1 GTSNPN and CDR2 SVGIG (reference sequence). V trimming: 0 bases; J trimming: 6 bases; junction bases outside the gene matches: 5. The CDR3 runs to 14 residues. This clonotype was sampled from a woman aged 55-75 years with COVID-19, enrolled during active disease. The rearrangement links TRBV30 to TRBJ2-5; 9 bases line up with TRBD2. The specimen sequenced was peripheral blood. The DNA for the CDR3 is TGTGCCTGGAGTGTGGGTAGCGGGAGACAGACCCAGTACTTC. This sequence encodes CAWSVGSGRQTQYF.